The clone carrying this T cell receptor (beta chain) appeared a few times. Trimming took off 1 base at V and 2 bases at J, with 15 bases between the two ends. This CDR3 comprises 16 residues. Germline lookup yields CDR1 SGHAT and CDR2 FQNNGV. This entry comes from a study of cytomegalovirus exposure and HLA in healthy donors. Overall study context: In a previous analysis, some 110 million unique TCR beta sequences were found from some 200 million T cells.

This PCR relied on a set of 60 Vbeta primers and 13 Jbeta primers. Authors' data handling: Later work found 80 million or so unique TCR beta chains, with roughly 11 million shared. TCRdb's copy holds only in-frame clones and misses some; the assay was immunoSEQ multiplex PCR. V, J and clone size were drawn from that table, and D and trimming were deduced from the DNA. The data show 120,000 or so clones, 6.5% to 9.5% seen once. Though nominally healthy at sampling, donors likely had unrecorded immune exposures. This receptor was obtained from a woman in her forties in good health and CMV-seropositive. V is TRBV11-2 and J is TRBJ2-7; no clear D gene. Sample: PBMCs. CDR3 protein: CASSLVSGVSPYEQYF. The DNA for the CDR3 is TGTGCCAGCAGCTTAGTATCCGGTGTCTCCCCCTACGAGCAGTACTTC. Full variable domain (missing parts from reference TRBV11-2 and TRBJ2-7): EAGVAQSPRYKIIEKRQSVAFWCNPISGHATLYWYQQILGQGPKLLIQFQNNGVVDDSQLPKDRFSAERLKGVDSTLKIQPAKLEDSAVYLCASSLVSGVSPYEQYFGPGTRLTVT.